This T cell receptor beta chain was profiled in a study of shared clonotypes between healthy human individuals. General study points: Despite large depth, sorted-subset datasets appeared incompletely sequenced. The expectation was that sequencing depth would affect clonotype sharing among donors.

Free of recent acute infections or vaccinations, the donors were healthy HIV-negative adults. The CDR3 extends over 15 amino acids. From germline, CDR1 is GTSNPN and CDR2 SVGIG (reference sequence). Germline trimming cut 2 bases from V and 5 bases from J; bases unmatched to any gene: 7. With regard to this clone: The antigen is undetermined.

Measured with immunoSEQ multiplex PCR; TCRdb has only the in-frame clones, and not every one. The sample includes roughly 1.5 million clones, about 98% of them seen just once. The material sequenced was naive CD4+ T cells sorted from blood. Sample subset: CD45RA+ positively selected. The rearrangement uses TRBV30 and TRBJ2-3, with TRBD1 matching 10 bases. This receptor was obtained from a man aged 25-45 years in good health. DNA of the CDR3: TGTGCCTGGAGTCGACAGGGGGCGGATGGAGATACGCAGTATTTT. Amino acid sequence: CAWSRQGADGDTQYF.